Here is one T cell receptor beta chain with its context. Its antigen remains unidentified. The sample is drawn from a study of cytomegalovirus exposure and HLA in healthy donors. The CDR3 consists of 12 residues. The V gene lost 5 bases and the J gene lost 3 bases, with 10 bases spanning the gap. In germline, CDR1 is GTSNPN, CDR2 SVGIG (reference sequence). The PCR was carried out with 60 Vbeta primers and 13 Jbeta primers. Sequenced by immunoSEQ multiplex PCR; TCRdb stores in-frame clones only, minus some. The table includes about 110,000 clones, around three quarters detected once. Regarding the study as a whole: As confirmed in vitro, three CMV-associated chains were specific for CMV antigens. Productive status was seen about 90% or about 30% of the time for most TCR beta V segments in an earlier analysis.

This sequence originates from a female donor in good health and CMV-seropositive. The chain carries TRBV30 and TRBJ1-2, with D maybe TRBD1 (5 bases). Sequenced material: PBMCs. The CDR3 is CAWGAGHYGYTF. CDR3 nucleotides: TGTGCCTGGGGGGCAGGGCACTATGGCTACACCTTC.